These 22 T cell receptor beta chains share one sample of origin, sequenced in a study of blood T cell repertoires in COVID-19. Repertoires were generated with immunoSEQ multiplex PCR, while TCRdb's copy carries only in-frame clones and drops some. This table has around 19,000 clones, around 92% appearing once. The sequencing sample was made of peripheral blood. Receptors originate from a man aged 65 to 79 with active COVID-19.

This rearrangement joins TRBV18 to TRBJ2-1, with TRBD1 matching over 11 bases. V lost 0 bases to trimming and J lost 6 bases; unmatched junction nucleotides: 1. The CDR3 has 15 amino acids. CDR1 and CDR2 from the germline V gene are KGHSH and LQKENI. The CDR3 loop is CASSPPGTGGNEQFF. CDR3 coding DNA: TGTGCCAGCTCACCACCGGGGACAGGGGGCAATGAGCAGTTCTTC.

The V call is TRBV4-2, the J call TRBJ2-7; 8 bases map to TRBD2. The J segment lost 6 bases and the V segment lost 0 bases, leaving 10 bases of the junction unmatched. The CDR3 length is 16 residues. The germline V gene has CDR1 LGHNA and CDR2 YNFKEQ. The CDR3 region has the DNA TGTGCCAGCAGCCAAGATCCAGCGGGAGACCAGGCCGAGCAGTACTTC. Amino acid sequence: CASSQDPAGDQAEQYF.

The genes are TRBV7-3 and TRBJ2-2, with TRBD2 as a possible D gene (7 bases). This CDR3 region has 17 residues. CDR1 SGHTA and CDR2 FQGTGA come from the germline V gene. V lost 3 bases and J 3 bases, leaving 17 bases between the germline ends. The CDR3 sequence is CASSFDPGGPYTGELFF. CDR3 nucleotides: TGTGCCAGCAGCTTTGACCCCGGGGGGCCCTACACCGGGGAGCTGTTTTTT.

The rearrangement joins TRBV13 to TRBJ2-5; 7 bases fit TRBD1. The ends lost 5 bases at V and 2 bases at J; junction bases unmatched: 5. The CDR3 has 14 residues. CDR1 is PRHDT and CDR2 is FYEKMQ in the germline V gene (reference sequence). CDR3 in amino acids: CASSQRTGQETQYF. The CDR3 DNA reads as TGTGCCAGCAGCCAAAGGACAGGACAAGAGACCCAGTACTTC.

J is TRBJ1-4 and V is TRBV27; TRBD1 matches 10 bases. V was clipped by 3 bases and J by 9 bases; unmatched bases: 7. This CDR3 has 15 amino acids. Germline V gives CDR1 MNHEY, CDR2 SMNVEV (reference sequence). CDR3 sequence reads: CASSFSGTGVKKLFF. CDR3 DNA sequence: TGTGCCAGCAGTTTCTCCGGGACAGGGGTCAAAAAACTGTTTTTT. The complete variable domain, with remaining parts taken from reference TRBV27 and TRBJ1-4, reads EAQVTQNPRYLITVTGKKLTVTCSQNMNHEYMSWYRQDPGLGLRQIYYSMNVEVTDKGDVPEGYKVSRKEKRNFPLILESPSPNQTSLYFCASSFSGTGVKKLFFGSGTQLSVL.

The rearrangement joins TRBV2 to TRBJ1-1; D is uncertain. Trimming shortened V by 8 bases and J by 3 bases, and 10 bases separated the two germline ends. Per germline, CDR1 SNHLY and CDR2 FYNNEI. There are 12 residues in the CDR3. The CDR3 is CASYNTHTEAFF. As DNA, the CDR3 is TGTGCCAGCTATAATACACACACTGAAGCTTTCTTT.

This clone was counted a few times. The J gene is TRBJ1-2, the V gene TRBV5-1; TRBD1 agrees at 9 bases. The CDR3 consists of 15 residues. CDR1 is SGHRS and CDR2 is YFSETQ in the germline V gene. V shed 4 bases and J 5 bases; nucleotides not matched to a gene: 9. The CDR3 DNA is TGCGCCAGCAGCGATGGACAGGGGAATGGGTATGGCTACACCTTC. It is translated as CASSDGQGNGYGYTF.

The V and J genes are TRBV4-3 and TRBJ2-1, with 10 positions matching TRBD2. The CDR3 totals 17 residues. Germline lookup yields CDR1 LGHNA and CDR2 YSLEER. The J segment lost 6 bases and the V segment lost 3 bases, leaving 11 bases of the junction unmatched. Here the CDR3 DNA reads TGCGCCAGCAGCCAGGGACTTTCTAGCGGGGGCATCAATGAGCAGTTCTTC. The encoded protein is CASSQGLSSGGINEQFF.

The gene calls are TRBV28 and TRBJ1-2; possible D gene TRBD1, 6 bases. V lost 2 bases, J lost 2 bases, and 6 bases lay in between. CDR3 length: 13 amino acids. CDR1 MDHEN and CDR2 SYDVKM come from the germline V gene. CDR3 loop: CASSLGQNYGYTF. In DNA, the CDR3 is TGTGCCAGCAGTTTAGGACAGAACTATGGCTACACCTTC.

The chain is built from TRBV10-3 and TRBJ1-6; TRBD1 is a possible D gene (6 bases). Germline lookup yields CDR1 ENHRY and CDR2 SYGVKD. The CDR3 totals 12 residues. Trimming took 11 bases from V and 7 from J, leaving 12 bases between them. The chain's CDR3 is CAVQGTNSPLHF. DNA for the CDR3: TGTGCCGTGCAGGGGACAAATTCACCCCTCCACTTT.

The chain employs TRBV15 and TRBJ2-1, with 9 bases lining up with TRBD2. The CDR3 runs to 15 residues. V shed 8 bases and J 7 bases; nucleotides not matched to a gene: 12. The germline V gene has CDR1 LNHNV and CDR2 YYDKDF (reference sequence). CDR3 residues: CATSQLAGVGNEQFF. CDR3 coding DNA: TGTGCCACCTCACAACTAGCGGGCGTCGGGAATGAGCAGTTCTTC.

The chain carries TRBV20-1 and TRBJ2-7; TRBD2 aligns across 13 bases. With V trimmed by 3 bases and J by 7 bases, 6 bases remained unmatched. The CDR3 loop spans 14 amino acids. The germline CDR1 and CDR2 sequences are DFQATT and SNEGSKA (reference sequence). CDR3 nucleotide sequence: TGCAGTGCTAGTGGACTAGCGGGAGCATGGGAGCAGTACTTC. Protein product: CSASGLAGAWEQYF.

The rearrangement uses TRBV24-1 and TRBJ2-5; TRBD1 is a possible D gene (5 bases). Trimming took off 4 bases at V and 5 bases at J, with 16 bases between the two ends. The germline V gene encodes CDR1 KGHDR and CDR2 SFDVKD. CDR3 length: 15 amino acids. CDR3 in DNA: TGTGCCACCAGTGACCCCGTAGGGGCCCCGGAGACCCAGTACTTC. Translating it yields CATSDPVGAPETQYF.

The chain is built from TRBV11-1 and TRBJ2-5, with 8 bases fitting TRBD1. The CDR3 is 15 amino acids. Germline V gene lookup returns CDR1 SGHAT and CDR2 FQDESV (reference sequence). With 8 bases clipped from V and 1 base from J, the junction kept 9 bases outside the gene matches. CDR3 in DNA: TGTGCCAGCGCAACACGGGACAGGCTCCAAGAGACCCAGTACTTC. This sequence encodes CASATRDRLQETQYF.

The rearrangement uses TRBV23-1 and TRBJ1-2; perhaps TRBD1 as D (5 bases). TRBV23-1 has ORF status, its function being uncertain. The CDR3 consists of 15 residues. The germline V and J ends were trimmed by 2 bases and 1 base, with 11 bases remaining between them. In DNA, the CDR3 is TGCGCCAGCAGTCAACCCGGGACTGTTAACTATGGCTACACCTTC. Amino acids: CASSQPGTVNYGYTF.

This clone was detected once. The rearrangement links TRBV7-9 to TRBJ2-3; TRBD2 matches at 9 bases. The CDR3 consists of 15 residues. The J segment lost 6 bases and the V segment lost 6 bases, leaving 10 bases of the junction unmatched. CDR1 SEHNR and CDR2 FQNEAQ come from the germline V gene (reference sequence). The CDR3 DNA follows: TGTGCCAGCAGTTCCCTAGCGGGGACCGGGGATACGCAGTATTTT. The encoded protein is CASSSLAGTGDTQYF. Full variable domain (remainder filled in from reference TRBV7-9 and TRBJ2-3): DTGVSQNPRHKITKRGQNVTFRCDPISEHNRLYWYRQTLGQGPEFLTYFQNEAQLEKSRLLSDRFSAERPKGSFSTLEIQRTEQGDSAMYLCASSSLAGTGDTQYFGPGTRLTVL.

The chain employs TRBV5-4 and TRBJ2-7, with TRBD1 matching over 7 bases. The junction had 6 bases not matched to a gene; V was cut back by 4 bases and J by 2 bases. Germline V gene data show CDR1 as SGHNT and CDR2 as YYREEE (reference sequence). The CDR3 extends over 14 amino acids. The DNA for the CDR3 is TGTGCCAGCAGCATCAACAGGGGTCCCTACGAGCAGTACTTC. It yields the protein CASSINRGPYEQYF.

V is TRBV3-1 (or the pseudogene TRBV3-2) and J is TRBJ2-5; 9 bases fit TRBD2. V shed 0 bases, J shed 3 bases, and the junction held 5 bases outside the gene matches. This CDR3 is built from 16 residues. Germline loops: CDR1 LGHDT, CDR2 YNNKEL (reference sequence). CDR3: CASSQERLAVKETQYF. CDR3 DNA sequence: TGTGCCAGCAGCCAAGAGCGACTAGCGGTCAAAGAGACCCAGTACTTC.

This clone was counted between two and nine times. This chain joins TRBV18 and TRBJ1-3, with D uncertain. The CDR3 length is 14 residues. From germline, CDR1 is KGHSH and CDR2 LQKENI. The V end was cut by 6 bases, the J end by 0 bases, with 9 bases between. The CDR3 spells CASSRGSSGNTIYF. CDR3 DNA: TGTGCCAGCTCCCGCGGGAGCTCTGGAAACACCATATATTTT.

The CDR3 DNA reads TGTGCCAGCAGCCGCGGAGCGAGAGATACGCAGTATTTT. Translation: CASSRGARDTQYF. The gene calls are TRBV5-6 and TRBJ2-3; no clear D gene. The CDR3 runs 13 residues. With 4 bases removed from V and 5 bases from J, the gap between germline ends came to 11 bases. Germline CDR1 SGHDT, CDR2 YYEEEE.

The J gene is TRBJ2-5, the V gene TRBV28; 8 positions match TRBD2. The length of the CDR3 is 16 residues. V lost 3 bases and J lost 3; bases outside the gene matches: 9. Germline V gene sequence: CDR1 MDHEN, CDR2 SYDVKM. The chain's CDR3 is CASSFGGGQGEETQYF. The CDR3 DNA sequence: TGTGCCAGCAGTTTTGGCGGGGGGCAGGGAGAAGAGACCCAGTACTTC.

This clone appeared a single time. This chain links TRBV5-4 with TRBJ2-1, with 15 positions matching TRBD2. Per the germline V gene, CDR1 is SGHNT and CDR2 is YYREEE (reference sequence). The CDR3 is made up of 17 amino acids. V lost 4 bases and J lost 4; bases outside the gene matches: 6. The CDR3 loop reads CASSAGLAGGIYNEQFF. CDR3 bases: TGTGCCAGCAGCGCCGGACTAGCGGGGGGGATATACAATGAGCAGTTCTTC.